The 24 T cell receptor beta chains reported below all come from one sample, sequenced in a study of read filtering for tumor transcriptome and immune sequencing. Molecular barcoded adaptors covering alpha/delta and beta/gamma chains were used on around 400 ng RNA. Each CDR3 protein gets one entry after TCRdb re-called the reads with MiXCR. This sample has 45,000 to 55,000 distinct CDR3 sequences, with around 12% found just once. The source material was a population of CD138-negative cells sorted from bone marrow. The receptors stem from a donor at least 40 years old with multiple myeloma.

This clonotype was counted a few times. The gene calls are TRBV11-2 and TRBJ2-7, with D possibly TRBD2 on 7 matching bases. V shed 5 bases and J shed 1 base, with 15 bases lying between them. This CDR3 is 15 amino acids long. Germline V CDR1 and CDR2: SGHAT, FQNNGV. The CDR3 region is CASSRGAERSYEQYF. The CDR3 region has the DNA TGTGCCAGCAGCCGGGGGGCCGAAAGGTCCTACGAGCAGTACTTC.

A note on this clonotype: Since a much larger clone is just one base distant, this may be a read error. The gene calls are TRBV12-3 or TRBV12-4 and TRBJ2-5; 12 bases align to TRBD1. The CDR3 totals 15 residues. V shed 6 bases, J shed 4 bases, and the junction held 6 bases outside the gene matches. CDR3 protein: CASSTGTGGVETQYF. As DNA, the CDR3 is TGTGCCAGCAGCACCGGGACAGGGGGCGTAGAGACCCAGTACTTC.

Points on this clonotype: A much larger clonotype is one base distant, so this may be a read error. CDR3 coding DNA: TGCAGTGCTATCCAGAGAATCCCAGATACGCAGTATTTT. Its protein is CSAIQRIPDTQYF. The chain is built from TRBV20-1 and TRBJ2-3; D is uncertain. Germline assignment: CDR1 DFQATT and CDR2 SNEGSKA (reference sequence). The CDR3 has 13 residues. Trimming removed 4 bases from V and 4 bases from J, with 12 bases in between.

At least ten counts were recorded for this clonotype. V and J are TRBV7-9 and TRBJ2-5; tentatively, D is TRBD1 or TRBD2 (5 bases each). Germline CDR1 reads SEHNR; CDR2 reads FQNEAQ (reference sequence). This CDR3 region has 15 residues. Trimming shortened V by 3 bases and J by 5 bases, and 16 bases separated the two germline ends. CDR3: CASSFTGTPAETQYF. The CDR3 region has the DNA TGTGCCAGCAGCTTCACGGGGACCCCGGCGGAGACCCAGTACTTC.

In its sample, this clonotype was seen many times. V gene TRBV5-4 combines with J gene TRBJ2-7, with TRBD2 identical over 11 bases. CDR3 length equals 15 residues. Germline CDR1 is SGHNT and CDR2 is YYREEE (reference sequence). Trimming took 4 bases from V and 3 from J; bases not matched to a gene: 6. The CDR3, as DNA: TGTGCCAGCAGCCCGGGACTAGCGGCAGTCTACGAGCAGTACTTC. Protein: CASSPGLAAVYEQYF.

In its sample, this clonotype was seen many times. The rearrangement joins TRBV19 to TRBJ1-3, with D possibly being TRBD1 (5 bases). This CDR3 has 15 amino acids. Trimming took 4 bases from V and 0 from J, leaving 10 bases between them. The V gene's germline CDR1 is LNHDA and CDR2 SQIVND (reference sequence). The DNA of the CDR3 is TGTGCCAGTAGTAAACAGGCGAACTCTGGAAACACCATATATTTT. Protein sequence: CASSKQANSGNTIYF.

This clonotype has at least ten counts. V usage is TRBV25-1 and J usage is TRBJ1-5; tentatively, D is TRBD1 (5 bases). CDR1 and CDR2 from the germline V gene are MGHDK and SYGVNS. The CDR3 has 16 residues. The V gene lost 1 base and the J gene lost 2 bases, with 12 bases spanning the gap. The CDR3 DNA reads as TGTGCCAGCAGTGAATCTGGGGGTAAGGGCAATCAGCCCCAGCATTTT. Protein: CASSESGGKGNQPQHF.

This clonotype has ten or more counts. CDR3 coding DNA: TGCGCCAGCAGTGGAATCACAGGCCTTAGCAATCAGCCCCAGCATTTT. Amino acids: CASSGITGLSNQPQHF. The V and J genes are TRBV10-2 and TRBJ1-5; TRBD1 is a possible D gene (5 bases). The V and J ends lost 4 bases and 0 bases respectively, with 13 bases between them. Germline-derived CDR1 and CDR2 are WSHSY and SAAADI. The CDR3 has 16 amino acids.

This clonotype was counted at least ten times. The J gene is TRBJ1-1, the V gene TRBV28, with 9 bases identical to TRBD1. V shed 8 bases and J 5 bases; nucleotides not matched to a gene: 6. Germline loops: CDR1 MDHEN, CDR2 SYDVKM. There are 13 residues in the CDR3. CDR3 sequence: CASYRGQRTEAFF. CDR3 nucleotide sequence: TGTGCCAGCTACAGGGGGCAGAGGACTGAAGCTTTCTTT.

This clonotype was detected many times. This rearrangement joins TRBV6-5 to TRBJ1-5; 9 positions match TRBD1. Germline V gene sequence: CDR1 MNHEY, CDR2 SVGAGI. J gave up 1 base and V 6 bases, and 4 bases lay outside the gene matches. The CDR3 sequence is 15 residues long. CDR3 in DNA: TGTGCCAGCAGACCCACAGGGGGCAGCAATCAGCCCCAGCATTTT. Its protein is CASRPTGGSNQPQHF.

At least ten counts were recorded for this clonotype. The chain employs TRBV5-1 and TRBJ1-1; D is uncertain. This CDR3 comprises 12 residues. Trimming took off 4 bases at V and 4 bases at J, with 8 bases between the two ends. Germline V CDR1 and CDR2: SGHRS, YFSETQ. The CDR3 here is CASSQEGTEAFF. In DNA, the CDR3 is TGCGCCAGCAGCCAGGAGGGCACTGAAGCTTTCTTT.

This clonotype has a count of ten or more. The genes are TRBV6-6 and TRBJ2-1; 11 nucleotides line up with TRBD2. Trimming cost V 8 bases and J 8 bases; bases outside gene matches: 14. The CDR3 contains 16 residues. Germline V gene data show CDR1 as MNHNY and CDR2 as SVGAGI (reference sequence). The CDR3 DNA sequence: TGTGCCAGCGCCCGGGCCACTAGCGGGAGTACATATGAGCAGTTCTTC. Its protein product is CASARATSGSTYEQFF.

This clonotype was observed at least ten times. The V call is TRBV7-9, the J call TRBJ2-5; 14 positions agree with TRBD2. Germline V gives CDR1 SEHNR, CDR2 FQNEAQ (reference sequence). The CDR3 covers 15 residues. V was pared by 4 bases and J by 5 bases, with 3 bases of the junction left unmatched. DNA for the CDR3: TGTGCCAGCAGCTCGGGACTAGCGGGAGAGGAGACCCAGTACTTC. Residues: CASSSGLAGEETQYF.

A remark on this clonotype: Given a much more abundant clone one base away, this may be a read error. The conserved final phenylalanine or tryptophan is absent from the CDR3, which likely points to a read error. This chain joins TRBV6-1 and TRBJ2-7; 13 bases map to TRBD2. This CDR3 has 20 amino acids. The germline gives CDR1 MNHNS, CDR2 SASEGT. J was trimmed by 0 bases and V by 5 bases; bases with no gene match: 16. CDR3 nucleotide sequence: TGTGCCAGCAGTTCCCGGGACAGGGGGACTAGCGGGACCCTCTCCTACGAGCAGTACATC. Its translation is CASSSRDRGTSGTLSYEQYI.

On this clonotype itself: Since a far larger clone is one base different, this is likely a read error. J is TRBJ1-5 and V is TRBV6-1; D gene ambiguous. CDR1 and CDR2 (germline): MNHNS, SASEGT. V lost 7 bases to trimming and J lost 1 base, with 11 bases between them. This CDR3 is built from 14 residues. CDR3 residues: CASIVHNSNQPQHF. The CDR3, as DNA: TGTGCCAGCATAGTACATAACAGCAATCAGCCCCAGCATTTT.

This clonotype was seen many times. The chain joins TRBV3-1 to TRBJ2-5, with D uncertain. The CDR3 runs to 13 residues. V was clipped by 1 base and J by 6 bases, with 9 bases between them. The V gene's germline CDR1 is LGHDT and CDR2 YNNKEL (reference sequence). The DNA of the CDR3 is TGTGCCAGCAGCCAAGGACTTAAGAAGACCCAGTACTTC. It specifies CASSQGLKKTQYF.

The chain joins TRBV20-1 to TRBJ1-2, with D maybe TRBD1 (5 bases). In germline, CDR1 is DFQATT, CDR2 SNEGSKA (reference sequence). This CDR3 has 13 amino acids. The V end was cut by 3 bases, the J end by 4 bases, with 12 bases between. This CDR3 reads CSASPGPSYGYTF. DNA of the CDR3: TGCAGTGCTAGCCCAGGGCCGAGCTATGGCTACACCTTC.

Ten or more counts support this clonotype. The genes are TRBV12-3 or TRBV12-4 and TRBJ2-2, with 9 bases that match TRBD2. V gave up 6 bases and J gave up 8 bases; unmatched junction bases: 10. The CDR3 contains 15 residues. CDR3 DNA sequence: TGTGCCAGCAGCCCATCTAGCGGGGTACGGGGGGAGCTGTTTTTT. Translated, it gives CASSPSSGVRGELFF.

This clonotype was counted many times. This chain's CDR3 is CASSPQSGGGVYEQYF. CDR3 nucleotides: TGTGCCAGCAGCCCCCAAAGTGGAGGGGGCGTCTACGAGCAGTACTTC. This chain uses TRBV7-2 with TRBJ2-7; D may be TRBD1 (7 bases). The CDR3 is made up of 16 amino acids. Germline lookup yields CDR1 SGHTA and CDR2 FQGNSA. The V gene lost 5 bases and the J gene lost 3 bases, with 20 bases spanning the gap.

This clonotype was seen ten or more times. The chain joins TRBV21-1 to TRBJ1-2; the table assigns TRBD1, which was not confirmed against the DNA. TRBV21-1 is recorded as a pseudogene. The CDR3 is 14 residues long. This CDR3 is CASSPRCGSPGYTF. Here the CDR3 DNA reads TGTGCCAGCAGCCCCCGGTGTGGGTCCCCTGGCTACACCTTC.

Concerning this clonotype itself: The CDR3 carries no conserved terminal phenylalanine or tryptophan, so it likely arises from a read error. V is TRBV7-9 and J is TRBJ2-1; 7 nucleotides line up with TRBD1. The CDR3 has 15 amino acids. The germline gives CDR1 SEHNR, CDR2 FQNEAQ (reference sequence). CDR3 amino acids: CASSLWGQGDNEQFL. The CDR3 DNA follows: TGTGCTAGCAGCTTATGGGGGCAGGGGGACAATGAGCAGTTCCTC.

About this clonotype: A single base separates this from a much larger clone, so it may be a read error. The CDR3 region is CASSWDRATEASF. As DNA, the CDR3 is TGTGCCAGCAGTTGGGACAGGGCAACTGAAGCTTCCTTT. The rearrangement links TRBV6-2 or TRBV6-3 to TRBJ1-1, with 9 bases aligning to TRBD1. Germline V gene data show CDR1 as MNHEY and CDR2 as SVGEGT. CDR3 length equals 13 residues.

At least ten counts were recorded for this clonotype. The V and J genes are TRBV29-1 and TRBJ2-1; 11 bases are a match to TRBD2. Trimming took 5 bases from V and 3 from J; bases not matched to a gene: 3. The CDR3 is made up of 14 amino acids. The germline V gene has CDR1 SQVTM and CDR2 ANQGSEA. This CDR3 is CSVLTSGVYNEQFF. The DNA for the CDR3 is TGCAGCGTTCTGACTAGCGGGGTCTACAATGAGCAGTTCTTC.

This clonotype was observed at least ten times. This chain connects TRBV6-5 to TRBJ2-1, with TRBD2 matching 12 bases. This CDR3 comprises 18 residues. The junction had 5 bases not matched to a gene; V was cut back by 1 base and J by 1 base. CDR1 is MNHEY, CDR2 SVGAGI, per germline. CDR3 sequence (DNA): TGTGCCAGCAGTTACTTGACTAGCGGGAGACTTTCCTACAATGAGCAGTTCTTC. Amino acids: CASSYLTSGRLSYNEQFF.